The entry below describes one T cell receptor beta chain. Antigen unknown. Using immunoSEQ multiplex PCR, the repertoire was profiled, and TCRdb retains in-frame clones only, with some absent. The table shows approximately 180,000 clones, with just under 95% occurring only once. The data are from a study of shared clonotypes between healthy human individuals. CDR1 SGHRS and CDR2 YFSETQ come from the germline V gene. The ends were cut back, 4 bases at V and 1 base at J, with 14 bases in the middle. CDR3 length: 15 residues. Points from the study as a whole: Rarefaction gave evidence that sorted-subset sequencing remained incomplete despite large depth. Between a handful of donors, naive CD4 clonotypes were shared at a level of approximately 5%. Among donors, the sharing of clonotypes was expected to be influenced by sequencing depth.

This TCR derives from a woman aged 25 to 39 in good health. The specimen sequenced was naive CD4+ T cells sorted from blood. Subset noted: CD45RA+ positively selected. The chain is built from TRBV5-1 and TRBJ1-1; D might be TRBD1 (6 bases). CDR3 protein: CASSRTGSANTEAFF. The DNA of the CDR3 is TGCGCCAGCAGCCGTACAGGGTCGGCGAACACTGAAGCTTTCTTT.